The T cell receptor (beta chain) under discussion was sequenced for a study of OX40 agonist ivuxolimab in advanced cancers. The study, taken as a whole, reports: Doses of 0.1 to 3.0 mg/kg were accompanied by clonal expansion of CD4+ and CD8+ blood T cells by week 6.

This CDR3 contains 18 residues. CDR1 and CDR2 (germline): SGHNT, YENEEA. V shed 1 base and J shed 5 bases, with 18 bases lying between them. Profiled with immunoSEQ multiplex PCR; TCRdb holds only in-frame clones, not every one. The table shows some 10,000 clones, with around 84% occurring only once. Of note for this clone: Its target is not known.

Blood got drawn at baseline, again on cycle 4 day 1, and then on cycle 7 day 1. This rearrangement joins TRBV11-3 to TRBJ1-6; D might be TRBD1 (6 bases). The source of this sequence is an adult with an advanced solid tumor such as melanoma, head and neck, liver or kidney cancer. Sample: CD4+ or CD8+ T cells sorted from blood, taken in a trial of the OX40 agonist ivuxolimab. CDR3 DNA sequence: TGTGCCAGCAGCTTAGGCTCCCGGGGGGCGTTAAATAATTCACCCCTCCACTTT. Its protein product is CASSLGSRGALNNSPLHF. The variable domain in full, with the rest retrieved from reference TRBV11-3 and TRBJ1-6, is EAGVVQSPRYKIIEKKQPVAFWCNPISGHNTLYWYLQNLGQGPELLIRYENEEAVDDSQLPKDRFSAERLKGVDSTLKIQPAELGDSAVYLCASSLGSRGALNNSPLHFGNGTRLTVT.